Each of the 8 T cell receptor beta chains below was sequenced from the same sample in a study of T-cell memory formation after mild COVID-19. TCRdb re-called the 5' RACE reads with MiXCR, one entry per CDR3 protein. This sample has 4,000 to 6,000 distinct CDR3 sequences; roughly 44% occur once, and the top ten carry 2% to 3%. The source material was PBMCs or a T cell subset sorted from them (not recorded which). The receptors originated from an adult who had mild COVID-19 (a few samples of this study predate the infection). Cell type and time point are not known.

This clonotype was recorded only once. The DNA of the CDR3 is TGTGCCACCGAGGAATCCGAGGGGGTCTCCTACGAGCAGTACGTC. It translates to CATEESEGVSYEQYV. This chain uses TRBV24-1 with TRBJ2-7; D might be TRBD1 (6 bases). In germline, CDR1 is KGHDR, CDR2 SFDVKD. The CDR3 contains 15 residues. V shed 9 bases and J shed 0 bases, with 17 bases lying between them.

In its sample, this clonotype is medium-sized. This CDR3 is CASSQDLRGYGYTF. As DNA, the CDR3 is TGCGCCAGCAGCCAAGATCTTCGGGGTTACGGCTACACCTTC. V usage is TRBV4-1 and J usage is TRBJ1-2; D not certain. Trimming left V 0 bases short and J 8 bases short, with 13 bases between. Germline V gene sequence: CDR1 MGHRA, CDR2 YSYEKL. The CDR3 has 14 amino acids.

The chain combines TRBV5-4 with TRBJ1-2; 10 nucleotides line up with TRBD1. Looked up from germline, CDR1 is SGHNT and CDR2 is YYREEE (reference sequence). V dropped 6 bases and J dropped 0; count of bases not matched to a gene: 8. The CDR3 is 16 residues long. CDR3 sequence reads: CASTPGQGHANYGYTF. CDR3 bases: TGTGCCAGCACCCCGGGACAGGGGCATGCTAACTATGGCTACACCTTC.

V and J are TRBV6-4 and TRBJ2-1, with TRBD2 matching 7 bases. Losses at the gene ends were 0 bases for V and 6 bases for J; bases not matched to a gene: 2. CDR3 length: 14 residues. The germline gives CDR1 MRHNA, CDR2 SNTAGT. The CDR3 here is CASSDSGGSNEQFF. CDR3 in DNA: TGTGCCAGCAGTGACTCCGGGGGGAGCAATGAGCAGTTCTTC.

This chain links TRBV30 with TRBJ2-7; 10 nucleotides agree with TRBD1. This CDR3 has 15 amino acids. The germline V gene has CDR1 GTSNPN and CDR2 SVGIG (reference sequence). V shed 2 bases and J 3 bases; nucleotides not matched to a gene: 7. The CDR3 region is CAWSPGQGIDYEQYF. In DNA, the CDR3 is TGTGCCTGGAGTCCGGGACAGGGGATTGACTACGAGCAGTACTTC.

The chain carries TRBV20-1 and TRBJ2-6; D gene uncertain. This CDR3 has 16 residues. V lost 0 bases and J lost 0, with 9 bases in between. Germline V gene lookup returns CDR1 DFQATT and CDR2 SNEGSKA (reference sequence). CDR3 protein: CSARDLANSGANVLTF. The CDR3 coding sequence is TGCAGTGCTAGAGATTTAGCTAACTCTGGGGCCAACGTCCTGACTTTC.

By sample fraction, this clonotype is medium-sized (0.01 to 0.1%). V is TRBV19 and J is TRBJ1-1; tentative D call: TRBD1 (6 bases). This CDR3 contains 15 residues. Germline V lookup: CDR1 LNHDA, CDR2 SQIVND (reference sequence). V was trimmed by 3 bases and J by 4 bases, leaving 15 bases between them. CDR3 amino acids: CASSMVFQGTTEAFF. The CDR3, as DNA: TGTGCCAGTAGTATGGTCTTTCAGGGGACCACTGAAGCTTTCTTT.

Sample share makes this clonotype medium-sized (0.01 to 0.1%). DNA of the CDR3: TGTGCCAGCAGTTGGGGAGGCACCACAGATACGCAGTATTTT. Translation gives CASSWGGTTDTQYF. V is TRBV6-5 and J is TRBJ2-3; TRBD2 might be the D (6 bases). Trimming removed 4 bases at V and 2 bases at J, with 10 bases between. The CDR3 length is 14 residues. Germline V gene sequence: CDR1 MNHEY, CDR2 SVGAGI.